The rows below give T cell receptor beta chains drawn from one sample of a study of T cell responses to AZD1222 COVID-19 vaccine. Libraries were prepared by immunoSEQ multiplex PCR; TCRdb keeps only in-frame clonotypes and omits some of them. The table lists about 39,000 clones, just over 85% of them singletons. The material sequenced was peripheral blood, taken 28 days after the second dose of the MenACWY control vaccine. The receptor source for this set is an adult who received the MenACWY meningococcal vaccine as a control. Both conserved end residues are part of each CDR3. D genes are given only for firm matches. Clone size appears in some rows only: once, few, many, or a class for an expanded clone.

NA,TRBV27,TRBJ1-5,NA,CASSETFDSSGQPQHF,TGTGCCAGCAGCGAGACCTTCGACAGCTCAGGTCAGCCCCAGCATTTT
TRBD1,TRBV7-9,TRBJ2-7,once,CASSFHSTGTGSSYEQYF,TGTGCCAGCAGCTTCCACAGTACCGGGACAGGGAGCTCCTACGAGCAGTACTTC
NA,TRBV3-1/TRBV3-2,TRBJ2-1,NA,CASSLDHIEQFF,TGTGCCAGCAGCCTGGACCATATTGAGCAGTTCTTC
NA,TRBV24-1,TRBJ1-5,NA,CATSPDTFNQPQHF,TGTGCCACCAGTCCGGACACGTTCAATCAGCCCCAGCATTTT
NA,TRBV11-2,TRBJ1-5,NA,CASSIGQPGNQPQHF,TGTGCCAGCAGCATCGGACAGCCGGGGAATCAGCCCCAGCATTTT
NA,TRBV15,TRBJ1-2,NA,CATSRDIGGGYTF,TGTGCCACCAGCAGAGATATTGGTGGAGGCTACACCTTC
NA,TRBV29-1,TRBJ1-2,NA,CSVGVRGGYTF,TGCAGCGTTGGTGTGAGAGGGGGCTACACCTTC
NA,TRBV6-5,TRBJ1-3,NA,CASSFGDLSGNTIYF,TGTGCCAGCAGTTTCGGTGACCTCTCTGGAAACACCATATATTTT
NA,TRBV3-1/TRBV3-2,TRBJ2-4,once,CASSQYSSGDIQYF,TGTGCCAGCAGCCAATATTCCTCCGGGGACATTCAGTACTTC
TRBD1,TRBV6-5,TRBJ1-2,NA,CASSSIRDSYGYTF,TGTGCCAGCAGTTCGATCCGGGACAGCTATGGCTACACCTTC
NA,TRBV19,TRBJ2-6,NA,CASSIAGDLAGANVLTF,TGTGCCAGTAGTATTGCAGGGGACTTAGCTGGGGCCAACGTCCTGACTTTC
NA,TRBV6-5,TRBJ1-6,NA,CASTSFGGSGSPLHF,TGTGCCAGCACCTCCTTTGGGGGTAGTGGTTCACCCCTCCACTTT
TRBD1,TRBV2,TRBJ2-7,few,CASSRQGISYEQYF,TGTGCCAGCAGTAGACAGGGAATATCCTACGAGCAGTACTTC
TRBD2,TRBV9,TRBJ2-1,NA,CASSAGLGDNEQFF,TGTGCCAGCAGCGCTGGACTAGGGGACAATGAGCAGTTCTTC
NA,TRBV5-4,TRBJ1-2,NA,CASSSRPQTDYGYTF,TGTGCCAGCAGCTCGAGACCCCAAACGGACTATGGCTACACCTTC
TRBD1,TRBV27,TRBJ1-5,NA,CASRGQNSNQPQHF,TGTGCCAGCAGGGGACAGAATAGCAATCAGCCCCAGCATTTT
NA,TRBV10-3,TRBJ2-1,NA,CAISEGVAPYNEQFF,TGTGCCATCAGTGAAGGTGTGGCCCCCTACAATGAGCAGTTCTTC
NA,TRBV28,TRBJ1-2,NA,CASSEESHYGYTF,TGTGCCAGCAGTGAGGAATCGCACTATGGCTACACCTTC
NA,TRBV4-1,TRBJ1-1,once,CASSQVLQMNTEAFF,TGCGCCAGCAGCCAAGTCCTGCAGATGAACACTGAAGCTTTCTTT
NA,TRBV25-1,TRBJ1-2,NA,CASTTGGLSYGYTF,TGTGCCAGCACGACTGGTGGATTATCCTATGGCTACACCTTC
TRBD1,TRBV28,TRBJ2-5,NA,CASRKTGEQTQYF,TGTGCCAGCAGAAAAACAGGGGAACAGACCCAGTACTTC
TRBD2,TRBV30,TRBJ2-2,NA,CAWRASGSAGELFF,TGTGCCTGGAGGGCTAGCGGGAGTGCCGGGGAGCTGTTTTTT
NA,TRBV19,TRBJ2-1,NA,CASSMVGPAAGTEQFF,TGTGCCAGTAGTATGGTCGGCCCGGCGGCAGGTACTGAGCAGTTCTTC
NA,TRBV7-5,TRBJ2-7,NA,CVRSQHRGFSYEQYF,TGTGTCAGAAGCCAGCACCGGGGGTTCTCCTACGAGCAGTACTTC
TRBD1,TRBV7-2,TRBJ1-5,NA,CASRRTGGASQPQHF,TGTGCCAGCAGAAGGACAGGGGGCGCTTCTCAGCCCCAGCATTTT
NA,TRBV12-3/TRBV12-4,TRBJ2-3,NA,CASSGGADTQYF,TGTGCCAGCAGTGGAGGGGCAGATACGCAGTATTTT